This T cell receptor beta chain is from a study of type 1 and type 2 diabetes patients. V was shortened by 3 bases and J by 8 bases, with 20 bases between the two germline ends. This CDR3 is 15 amino acids long. Germline V gene lookup returns CDR1 LNHDA and CDR2 SQIVND (reference sequence). A remark on this clonotype: Its specificity is unknown.

Study results and caveats: Type 2 diabetes patients had few highly-expanded CD4+ clones, median one.

The PCR template was genomic DNA. Amplification of the beta chain CDR3 used 30 forward and 13 reverse multiplex primers. TCRdb reprocessed the multiplex PCR reads with MiXCR, giving one entry per CDR3 protein. The sample includes a few hundred thousand distinct CDR3 sequences, around 47% of them seen just once. The sample taken for sequencing was peripheral blood mononuclear cells (PBMCs). This receptor was taken from a man between 18 and 29 years old with type 2 diabetes. This chain uses TRBV19 with TRBJ2-7; perhaps TRBD2 as D (6 bases). The CDR3 region is CASSMRPGSNYKQYF. The CDR3 DNA follows: TGTGCCAGTAGTATGAGACCCGGGAGTAATTACAAGCAGTACTTC.